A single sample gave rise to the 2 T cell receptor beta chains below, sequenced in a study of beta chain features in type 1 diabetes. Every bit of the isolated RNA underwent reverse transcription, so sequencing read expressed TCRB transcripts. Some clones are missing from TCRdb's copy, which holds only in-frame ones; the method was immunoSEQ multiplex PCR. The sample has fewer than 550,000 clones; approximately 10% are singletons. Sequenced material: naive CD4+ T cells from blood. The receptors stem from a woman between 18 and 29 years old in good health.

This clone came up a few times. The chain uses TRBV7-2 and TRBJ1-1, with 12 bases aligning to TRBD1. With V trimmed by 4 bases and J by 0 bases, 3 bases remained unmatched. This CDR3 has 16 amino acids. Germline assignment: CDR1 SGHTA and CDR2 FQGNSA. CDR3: CASSSGQGALNTEAFF. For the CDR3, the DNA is TGTGCCAGCAGCTCGGGACAGGGGGCTTTGAACACTGAAGCTTTCTTT.

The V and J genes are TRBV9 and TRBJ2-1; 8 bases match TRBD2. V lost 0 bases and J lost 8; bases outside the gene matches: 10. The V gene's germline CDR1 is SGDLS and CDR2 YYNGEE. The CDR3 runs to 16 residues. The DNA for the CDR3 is TGTGCCAGCAGCGTAGCTGGCGGGGGGAAAGTCGATGAGCAGTTCTTC. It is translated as CASSVAGGGKVDEQFF.